This section outlines one T cell receptor (beta chain) sequence together with its context. The antigen is unknown. This sample was taken from a study of T cell responses to AZD1222 COVID-19 vaccine. General observations from the study: Mostly white British, mostly female donors; authors suggested clonal diversity may be underestimated.

The CDR3 has 14 residues. Germline CDR1 reads KGHSH; CDR2 reads LQKENI. Unmatched junction bases numbered 5, after V lost 5 bases and J lost 3 bases. Sequencing was performed with immunoSEQ multiplex PCR; in TCRdb, only in-frame clones are kept and a portion is missing. Altogether about 180,000 clones are present, roughly 91% being singletons, with the ten largest covering around 0.93%. This sequence joins TRBV18 and TRBJ1-2, with TRBD1 matching over 8 bases. The TCR comes from an adult who received the MenACWY meningococcal vaccine as a control. This material consisted of peripheral blood, taken 28 days after the second dose of the MenACWY control vaccine. This CDR3 is CASSADRDDYGYTF. CDR3 nucleotides: TGTGCCAGCTCAGCGGACAGGGACGACTATGGCTACACCTTC. Looking up the rest from reference TRBV18 and TRBJ1-2 gives the full variable domain: NAGVMQNPRHLVRRRGQEARLRCSPMKGHSHVYWYRQLPEEGLKFMVYLQKENIIDESGMPKERFSAEFPKEGPSILRIQQVVRGDSAAYFCASSADRDDYGYTFGSGTRLTVV.